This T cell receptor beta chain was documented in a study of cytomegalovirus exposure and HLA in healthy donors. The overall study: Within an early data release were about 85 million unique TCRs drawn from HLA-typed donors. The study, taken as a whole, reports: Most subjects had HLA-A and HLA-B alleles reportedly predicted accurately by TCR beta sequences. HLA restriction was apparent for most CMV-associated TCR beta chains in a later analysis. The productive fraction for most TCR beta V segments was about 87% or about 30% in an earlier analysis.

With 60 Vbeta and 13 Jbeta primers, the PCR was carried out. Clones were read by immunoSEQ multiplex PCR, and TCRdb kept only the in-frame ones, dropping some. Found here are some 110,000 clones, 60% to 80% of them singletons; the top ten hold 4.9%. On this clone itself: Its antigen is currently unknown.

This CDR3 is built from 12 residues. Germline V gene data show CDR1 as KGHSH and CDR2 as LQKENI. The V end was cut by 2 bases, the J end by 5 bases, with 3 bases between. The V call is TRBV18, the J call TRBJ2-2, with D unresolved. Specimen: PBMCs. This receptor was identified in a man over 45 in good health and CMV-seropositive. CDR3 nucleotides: TGTGCCAGCTCACCAGTAACCGGGGAGCTGTTTTTT. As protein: CASSPVTGELFF.